This T cell receptor beta chain was observed in a study of cytomegalovirus exposure and HLA in healthy donors. The CDR3 length is 15 residues. The ends lost 5 bases at V and 4 bases at J; junction bases unmatched: 10. Germline V gene data show CDR1 as SEHNR and CDR2 as FQNEAQ (reference sequence). The PCR made use of 60 Vbeta and 13 Jbeta primers. The table came from immunoSEQ multiplex PCR; TCRdb's copy has only in-frame clones and leaves some out. The table has 210,000 or so clones, less than 85% seen once; the top ten hold 0.2% to 0.25%. Study-level results: Three chains linked to CMV were shown in vitro to be specific for CMV antigens. Later analysis revealed greater clonal expansion in HLA-associated TCR beta chains than in equally common others. TCR beta sequences reportedly predicted most subjects' HLA-A and HLA-B alleles accurately.

Note on this clone: The antigen remains unidentified.

V usage is TRBV7-9 and J usage is TRBJ1-2; TRBD1 agrees at 7 bases. The sequencing input was PBMCs. This sequence was found in a girl aged 2-10 years in good health and CMV-seronegative. This CDR3 is CASSPGQASSYGYTF. Here the CDR3 DNA reads TGTGCCAGCAGCCCCGGACAGGCGTCTTCCTATGGCTACACCTTC.